Reported below is one T cell receptor beta chain. Its antigen is still unknown. Profiling relied on immunoSEQ multiplex PCR, and the TCRdb table lists in-frame clones only, not all of them. The data show approximately 21,000 clones, approximately 84% seen once. This sample stems from a study of EBV T-cell therapy then PD-1 blockade in nasopharyngeal carcinoma. The treatment is: AdE1-LMPpoly-expanded autologous EBV-specific T-cell therapy followed by anti-PD-1 nivolumab. The V gene's germline CDR1 is SGHAT and CDR2 FQNNGV. Trimming took 5 bases from V and 4 from J; bases not matched to a gene: 8. The CDR3 length is 15 residues.

The sample consisted of CD8+ T cells from blood, taken at roughly day 67 from a patient whose treatment included autologous EBV-specific T cells and nivolumab. The TCR comes from a man in his forties or fifties with nasopharyngeal carcinoma. J is TRBJ1-5 and V is TRBV11-2; TRBD1 matches 7 bases. CDR3 nucleotide sequence: TGTGCCAGCAGCGCCGCTGGGACAGAGAATCAGCCCCAGCATTTT. As protein: CASSAAGTENQPQHF.